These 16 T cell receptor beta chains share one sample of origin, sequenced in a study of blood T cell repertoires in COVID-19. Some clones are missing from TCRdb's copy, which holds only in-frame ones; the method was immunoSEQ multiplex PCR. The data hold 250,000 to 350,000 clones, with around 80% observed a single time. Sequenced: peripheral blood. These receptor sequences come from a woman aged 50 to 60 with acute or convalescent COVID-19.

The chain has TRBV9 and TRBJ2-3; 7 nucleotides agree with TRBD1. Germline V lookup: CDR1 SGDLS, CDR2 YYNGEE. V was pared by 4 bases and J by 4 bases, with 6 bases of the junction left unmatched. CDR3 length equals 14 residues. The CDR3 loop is CASSSLTGADTQYF. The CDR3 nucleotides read TGTGCCAGCAGCTCCTTAACAGGGGCAGATACGCAGTATTTT.

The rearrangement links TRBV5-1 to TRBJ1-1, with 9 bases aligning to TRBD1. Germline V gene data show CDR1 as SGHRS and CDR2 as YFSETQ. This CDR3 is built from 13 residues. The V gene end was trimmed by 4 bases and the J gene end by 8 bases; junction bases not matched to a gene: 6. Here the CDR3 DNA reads TGCGCCAGCAGCCGTGACAGGGGGGGCGAAGCTTTCTTT. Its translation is CASSRDRGGEAFF. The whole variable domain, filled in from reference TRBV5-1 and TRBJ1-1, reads KAGVTQTPRYLIKTRGQQVTLSCSPISGHRSVSWYQQTPGQGLQFLFEYFSETQRNKGNFPGRFSGRQFSNSRSEMNVSTLELGDSALYLCASSRDRGGEAFFGQGTRLTVV.

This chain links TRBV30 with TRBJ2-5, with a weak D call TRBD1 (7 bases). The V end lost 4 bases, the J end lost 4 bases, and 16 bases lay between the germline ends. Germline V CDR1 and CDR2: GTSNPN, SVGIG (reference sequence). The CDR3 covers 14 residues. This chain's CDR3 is CAWNPPQGGETQYF. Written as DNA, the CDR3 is TGTGCCTGGAATCCACCCCAGGGGGGAGAGACCCAGTACTTC.

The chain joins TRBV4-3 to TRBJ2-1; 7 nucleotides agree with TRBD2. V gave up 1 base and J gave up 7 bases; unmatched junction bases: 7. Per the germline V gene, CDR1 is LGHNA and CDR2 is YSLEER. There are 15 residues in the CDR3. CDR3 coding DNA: TGCGCCAGCAGCCAAGGGCAGGGAGGGAATAATGAGCAGTTCTTC. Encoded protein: CASSQGQGGNNEQFF.

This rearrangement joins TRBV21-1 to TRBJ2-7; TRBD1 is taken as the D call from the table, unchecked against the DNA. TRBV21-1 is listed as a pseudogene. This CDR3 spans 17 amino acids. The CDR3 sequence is CASSKGPGTGAVYEQYV. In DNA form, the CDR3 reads TGTGCCAGCAGCAAAGGTCCCGGGACAGGGGCGGTCTACGAGCAGTACGTC.

CDR3 bases: TGTGCCAGTAGTATAGAGGCAGGCATTTCCTCCTACGAGCAGTACTTC. Protein: CASSIEAGISSYEQYF. The J gene is TRBJ2-7, the V gene TRBV19; D not certain. Germline assignment: CDR1 LNHDA and CDR2 SQIVND (reference sequence). The CDR3 length is 16 residues. The V and J ends lost 0 bases and 0 bases respectively, with 12 bases between them. Using reference TRBV19 and TRBJ2-7 for the parts outside the CDR3, the full variable domain is DGGITQSPKYLFRKEGQNVTLSCEQNLNHDAMYWYRQDPGQGLRLIYYSQIVNDFQKGDIAEGYSVSREKKESFPLTVTSAQKNPTAFYLCASSIEAGISSYEQYFGPGTRLTVT.

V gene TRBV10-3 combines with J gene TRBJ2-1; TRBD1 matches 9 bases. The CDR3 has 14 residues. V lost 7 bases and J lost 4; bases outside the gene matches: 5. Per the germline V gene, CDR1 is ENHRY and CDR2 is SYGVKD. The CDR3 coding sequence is TGTGCCATCAATCCGGGACAGGGTTACAATGAGCAGTTCTTC. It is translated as CAINPGQGYNEQFF.

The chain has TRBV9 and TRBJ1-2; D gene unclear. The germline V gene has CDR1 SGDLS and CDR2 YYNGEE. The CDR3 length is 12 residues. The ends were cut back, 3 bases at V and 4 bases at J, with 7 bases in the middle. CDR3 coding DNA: TGTGCCAGCAGCGAGGAGGGCTATGGCTACACCTTC. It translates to CASSEEGYGYTF. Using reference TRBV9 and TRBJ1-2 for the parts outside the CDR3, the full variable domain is DSGVTQTPKHLITATGQRVTLRCSPRSGDLSVYWYQQSLDQGLQFLIQYYNGEERAKGNILERFSAQQFPDLHSELNLSSLELGDSALYFCASSEEGYGYTFGSGTRLTVV.

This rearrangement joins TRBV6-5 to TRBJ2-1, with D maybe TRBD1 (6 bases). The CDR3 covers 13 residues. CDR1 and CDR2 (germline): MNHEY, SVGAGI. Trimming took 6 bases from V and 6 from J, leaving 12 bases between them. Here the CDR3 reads CASRDSSINEQFF. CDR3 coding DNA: TGTGCCAGCAGGGACAGTAGCATCAATGAGCAGTTCTTC.

CDR3 amino acids: CASSHARGQGLYSNQPQHF. As DNA, the CDR3 is TGTGCCAGCAGCCATGCCCGGGGACAGGGGCTTTATAGCAATCAGCCCCAGCATTTT. The chain combines TRBV7-9 with TRBJ1-5; 10 nucleotides agree with TRBD1. Unmatched junction bases numbered 13, after V lost 5 bases and J lost 0 bases. This CDR3 spans 19 amino acids. Germline values: CDR1 SEHNR, CDR2 FQNEAQ (reference sequence). Drawing the rest from reference TRBV7-9 and TRBJ1-5, the complete variable domain is DTGVSQNPRHKITKRGQNVTFRCDPISEHNRLYWYRQTLGQGPEFLTYFQNEAQLEKSRLLSDRFSAERPKGSFSTLEIQRTEQGDSAMYLCASSHARGQGLYSNQPQHFGDGTRLSIL.

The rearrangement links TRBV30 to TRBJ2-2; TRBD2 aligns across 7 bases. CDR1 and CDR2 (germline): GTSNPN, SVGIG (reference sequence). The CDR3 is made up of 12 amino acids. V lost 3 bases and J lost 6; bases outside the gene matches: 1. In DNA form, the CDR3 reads TGTGCCTGGAGGGCGGGAGCCGGGGAGCTGTTTTTT. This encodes CAWRAGAGELFF.

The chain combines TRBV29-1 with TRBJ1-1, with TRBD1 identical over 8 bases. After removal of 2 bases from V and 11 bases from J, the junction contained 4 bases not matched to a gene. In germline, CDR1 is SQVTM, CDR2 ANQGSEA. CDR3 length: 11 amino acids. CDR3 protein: CSVERQGLAFF. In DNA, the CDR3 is TGCAGCGTTGAAAGACAGGGGCTGGCTTTCTTT.

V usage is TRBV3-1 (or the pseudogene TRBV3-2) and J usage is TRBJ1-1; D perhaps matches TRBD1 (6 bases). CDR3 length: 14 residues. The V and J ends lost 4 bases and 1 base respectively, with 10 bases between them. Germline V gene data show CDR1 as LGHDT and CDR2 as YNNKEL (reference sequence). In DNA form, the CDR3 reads TGTGCCAGCAGCCCGGGACAAAAGAACACTGAAGCTTTCTTT. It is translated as CASSPGQKNTEAFF.

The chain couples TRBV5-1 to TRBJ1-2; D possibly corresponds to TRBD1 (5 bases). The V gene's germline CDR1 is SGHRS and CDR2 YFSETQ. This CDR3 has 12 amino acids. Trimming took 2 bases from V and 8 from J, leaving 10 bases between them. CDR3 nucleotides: TGCGCCAGCAGCTTCAGGGAGGGAGGCTACACCTTC. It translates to CASSFREGGYTF.

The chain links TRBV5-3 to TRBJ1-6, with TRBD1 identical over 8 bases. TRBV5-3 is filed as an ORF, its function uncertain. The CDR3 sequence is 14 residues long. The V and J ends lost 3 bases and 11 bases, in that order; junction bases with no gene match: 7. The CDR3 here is CARSSGQVFTPLHF. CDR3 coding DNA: TGTGCCAGAAGCTCGGGACAGGTCTTTACACCCCTCCACTTT.

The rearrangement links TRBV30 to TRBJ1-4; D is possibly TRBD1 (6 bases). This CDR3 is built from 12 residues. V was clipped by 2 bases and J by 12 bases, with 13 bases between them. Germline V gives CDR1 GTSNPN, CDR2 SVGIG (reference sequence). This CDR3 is CAWSPATGQLFF. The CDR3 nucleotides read TGTGCCTGGAGTCCCGCGACAGGACAACTGTTTTTT.